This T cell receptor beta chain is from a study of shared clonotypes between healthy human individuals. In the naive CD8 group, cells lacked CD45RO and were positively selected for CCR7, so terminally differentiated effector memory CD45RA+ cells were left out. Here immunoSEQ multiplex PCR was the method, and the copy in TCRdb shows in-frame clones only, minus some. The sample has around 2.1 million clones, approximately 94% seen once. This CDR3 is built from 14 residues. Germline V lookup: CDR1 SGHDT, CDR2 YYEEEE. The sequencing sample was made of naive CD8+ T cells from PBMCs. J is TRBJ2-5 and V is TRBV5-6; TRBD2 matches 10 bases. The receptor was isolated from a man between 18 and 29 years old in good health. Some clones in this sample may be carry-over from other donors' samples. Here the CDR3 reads CAGGSGRAVETQYF. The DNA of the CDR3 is TGTGCAGGGGGGAGCGGGAGGGCCGTAGAGACCCAGTACTTC.